This T cell receptor beta chain was obtained from a study of radiotherapy plus CTLA-4 blockade in lung cancer. Only in-frame clones appear in the TCRdb table, and some are missing; sequencing was by immunoSEQ multiplex PCR. The sample yields 20,000 or so clones, approximately 85% seen once. Findings and caveats of the study: After treatment with radiotherapy plus ipilimumab, TCR clones that came from the tumor expanded in blood.

Germline loops: CDR1 LGHNA, CDR2 YSLEER. Trimming removed 0 bases from V and 10 bases from J; junction bases left unmatched: 5. The CDR3 spans 15 residues. About this clone: The antigen remains unidentified.

Sequenced here: peripheral blood, sampled from a patient treated with radiotherapy plus ipilimumab. The receptor comes from a human donor with non-small cell lung cancer whose response to radiotherapy plus ipilimumab could not be evaluated. V and J are TRBV4-3 and TRBJ1-6; 8 bases map to TRBD1. CDR3 sequence (DNA): TGCGCCAGCAGCCAAGATGGACAGGGAGGGTCACCCCTCCACTTT. It codes for CASSQDGQGGSPLHF.